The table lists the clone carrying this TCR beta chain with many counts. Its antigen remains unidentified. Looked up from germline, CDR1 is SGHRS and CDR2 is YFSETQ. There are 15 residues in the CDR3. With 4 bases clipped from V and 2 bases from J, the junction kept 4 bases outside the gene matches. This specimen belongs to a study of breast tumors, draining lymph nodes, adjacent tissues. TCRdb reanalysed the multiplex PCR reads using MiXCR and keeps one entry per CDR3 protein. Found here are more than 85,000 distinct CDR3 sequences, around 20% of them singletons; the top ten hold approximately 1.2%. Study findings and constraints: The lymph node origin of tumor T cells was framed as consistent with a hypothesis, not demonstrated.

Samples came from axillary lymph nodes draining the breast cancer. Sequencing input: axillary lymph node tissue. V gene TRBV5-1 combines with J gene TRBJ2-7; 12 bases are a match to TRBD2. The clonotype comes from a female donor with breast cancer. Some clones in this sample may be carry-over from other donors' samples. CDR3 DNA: TGCGCCAGCAGCCCGACTAGCGGGAGTACCTACGAGCAGTACTTC. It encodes CASSPTSGSTYEQYF.